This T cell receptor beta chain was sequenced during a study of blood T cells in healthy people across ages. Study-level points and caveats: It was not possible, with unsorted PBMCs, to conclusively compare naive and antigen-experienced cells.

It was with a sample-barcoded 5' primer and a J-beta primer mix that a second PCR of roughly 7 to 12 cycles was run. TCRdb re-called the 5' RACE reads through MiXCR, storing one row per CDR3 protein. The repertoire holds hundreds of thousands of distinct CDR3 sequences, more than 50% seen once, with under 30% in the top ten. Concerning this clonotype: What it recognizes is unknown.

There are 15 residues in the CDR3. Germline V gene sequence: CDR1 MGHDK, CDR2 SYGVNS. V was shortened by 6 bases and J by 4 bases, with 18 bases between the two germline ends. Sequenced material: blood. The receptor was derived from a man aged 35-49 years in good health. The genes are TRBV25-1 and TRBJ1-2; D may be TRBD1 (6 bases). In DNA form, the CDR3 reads TGTGCCAGCAGCCACCGACAGGAAAGCAGCTATGGCTACACCTTC. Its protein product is CASSHRQESSYGYTF.